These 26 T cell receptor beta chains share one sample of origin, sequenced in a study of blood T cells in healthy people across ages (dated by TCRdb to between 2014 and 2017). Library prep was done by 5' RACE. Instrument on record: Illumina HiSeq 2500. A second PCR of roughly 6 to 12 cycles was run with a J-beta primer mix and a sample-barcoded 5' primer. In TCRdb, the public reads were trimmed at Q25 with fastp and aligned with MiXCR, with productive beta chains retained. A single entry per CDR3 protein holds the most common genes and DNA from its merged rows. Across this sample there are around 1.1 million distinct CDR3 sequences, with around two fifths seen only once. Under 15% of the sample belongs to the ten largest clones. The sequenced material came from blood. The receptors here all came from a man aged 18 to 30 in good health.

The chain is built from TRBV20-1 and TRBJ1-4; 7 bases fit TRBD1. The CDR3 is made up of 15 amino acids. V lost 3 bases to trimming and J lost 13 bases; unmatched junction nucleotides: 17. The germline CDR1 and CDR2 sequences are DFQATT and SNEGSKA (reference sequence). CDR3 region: CSARGLPLSRGGLFF. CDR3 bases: TGCAGTGCTAGGGGGCTACCGTTAAGCAGGGGGGGACTGTTTTTT.

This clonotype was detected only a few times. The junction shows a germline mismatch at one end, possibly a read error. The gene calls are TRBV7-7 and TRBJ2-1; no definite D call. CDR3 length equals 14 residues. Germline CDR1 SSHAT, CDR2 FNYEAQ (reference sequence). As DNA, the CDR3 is TGTGCTAGCAGCTTAGGGTACAACACCGATGAGCAGTTCTTC. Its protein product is CASSLGYNTDEQFF.

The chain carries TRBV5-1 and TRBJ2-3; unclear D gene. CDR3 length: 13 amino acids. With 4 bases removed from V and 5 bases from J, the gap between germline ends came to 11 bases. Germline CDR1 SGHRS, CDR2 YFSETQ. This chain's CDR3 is CASSLGSQDTQYF. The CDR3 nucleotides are TGCGCCAGCAGCCTCGGGTCCCAAGATACGCAGTATTTT.

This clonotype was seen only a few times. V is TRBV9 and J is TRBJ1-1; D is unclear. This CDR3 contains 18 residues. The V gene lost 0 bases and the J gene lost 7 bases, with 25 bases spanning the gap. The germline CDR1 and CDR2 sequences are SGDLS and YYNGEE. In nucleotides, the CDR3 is TGTGCCAGCAGCGTAGGTTTCCGACAAGAGGGTATCTTAAGTGAAGCTTTCTTT. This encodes CASSVGFRQEGILSEAFF.

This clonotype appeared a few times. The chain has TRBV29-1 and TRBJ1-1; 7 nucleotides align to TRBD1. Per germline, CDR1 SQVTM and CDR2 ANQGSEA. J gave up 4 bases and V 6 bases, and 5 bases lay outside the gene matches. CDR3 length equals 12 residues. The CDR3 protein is CSVTDRATEAFF. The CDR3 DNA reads TGCAGCGTAACCGACAGGGCCACTGAAGCTTTCTTT.

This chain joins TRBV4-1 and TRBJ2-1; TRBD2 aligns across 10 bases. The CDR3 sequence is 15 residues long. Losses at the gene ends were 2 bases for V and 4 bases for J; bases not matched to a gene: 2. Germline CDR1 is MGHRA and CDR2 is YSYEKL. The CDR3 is CASSQISGGYNEQFF. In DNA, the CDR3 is TGCGCCAGCAGCCAAATTAGCGGGGGGTACAATGAGCAGTTCTTC.

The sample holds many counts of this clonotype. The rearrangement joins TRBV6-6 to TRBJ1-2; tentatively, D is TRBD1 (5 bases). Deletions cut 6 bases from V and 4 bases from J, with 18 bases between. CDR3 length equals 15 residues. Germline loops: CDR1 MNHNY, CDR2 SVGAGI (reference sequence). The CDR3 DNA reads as TGTGCCAGCAGCCAGCCGGAATCGACAGTCTATGGCTACACCTTC. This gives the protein CASSQPESTVYGYTF.

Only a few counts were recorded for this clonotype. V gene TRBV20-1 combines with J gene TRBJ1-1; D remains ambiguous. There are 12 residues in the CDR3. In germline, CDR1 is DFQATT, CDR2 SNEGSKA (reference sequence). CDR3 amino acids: CSAEEVNTEAFF. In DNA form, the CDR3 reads TGCAGCGCCGAGGAGGTAAACACTGAAGCTTTCTTT.

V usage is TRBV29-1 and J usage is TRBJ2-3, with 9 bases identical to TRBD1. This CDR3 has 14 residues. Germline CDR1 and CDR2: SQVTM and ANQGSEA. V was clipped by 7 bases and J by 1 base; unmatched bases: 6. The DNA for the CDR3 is TGCAGCGCCACGGGACAGGGCGGCACAGATACGCAGTATTTT. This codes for CSATGQGGTDTQYF.

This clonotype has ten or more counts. The CDR3 DNA sequence: TGCAGCGTTTGGGCACAGAATGAGCAGTTCTTC. It specifies CSVWAQNEQFF. The chain has TRBV29-1 and TRBJ2-1; no reliable D call. This CDR3 is built from 11 residues. CDR1 and CDR2 from the germline V gene are SQVTM and ANQGSEA. V lost 5 bases and J lost 7, with 9 bases in between.

In DNA form, the CDR3 reads TGTGCCATCAGTGAGTCTAGACAGGGGACCGATGAGCAGTTCTTC. Translation gives CAISESRQGTDEQFF. V gene TRBV10-3 combines with J gene TRBJ2-1, with 8 positions matching TRBD1. Germline lookup yields CDR1 ENHRY and CDR2 SYGVKD. The CDR3 is made up of 15 amino acids. The trim removed 0 bases at V and 8 bases at J, leaving 6 bases unmatched.

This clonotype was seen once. This CDR3 is CASSQPDREYQPQHF. The DNA for the CDR3 is TGTGCCAGCAGCCAGCCGGACAGGGAGTACCAGCCCCAGCATTTT. The chain carries TRBV4-2 and TRBJ1-5, with TRBD1 identical over 8 bases. V lost 3 bases and J lost 7; bases outside the gene matches: 8. The CDR3 is made up of 15 amino acids. Germline assignment: CDR1 LGHNA and CDR2 YNFKEQ.

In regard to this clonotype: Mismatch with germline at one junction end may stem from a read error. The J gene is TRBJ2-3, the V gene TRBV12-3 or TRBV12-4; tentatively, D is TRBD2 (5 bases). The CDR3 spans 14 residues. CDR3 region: CASSYPGRADMQYF. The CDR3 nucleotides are TGTGCCAGCAGTTATCCGGGAAGAGCAGATATGCAGTATTTT.

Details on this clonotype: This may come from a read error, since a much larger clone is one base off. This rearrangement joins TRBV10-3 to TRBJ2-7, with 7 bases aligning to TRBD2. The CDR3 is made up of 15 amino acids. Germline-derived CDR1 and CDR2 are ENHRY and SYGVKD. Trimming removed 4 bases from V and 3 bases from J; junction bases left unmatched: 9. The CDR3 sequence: CAISGAGGLHYEQYF. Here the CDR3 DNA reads TGTGCCATCAGTGGGGCTGGGGGACTACACTACGAGCAGTACTTC.

The CDR3 loop is CASSPLNRIGTEAFF. As DNA, the CDR3 is TGTGCCAGCAGCCCCCTGAACCGGATAGGCACTGAAGCTTTCTTT. The chain joins TRBV12-3 or TRBV12-4 to TRBJ1-1; D uncertain. V lost 6 bases and J 4 bases, leaving 18 bases between the germline ends. The CDR3 contains 15 residues.

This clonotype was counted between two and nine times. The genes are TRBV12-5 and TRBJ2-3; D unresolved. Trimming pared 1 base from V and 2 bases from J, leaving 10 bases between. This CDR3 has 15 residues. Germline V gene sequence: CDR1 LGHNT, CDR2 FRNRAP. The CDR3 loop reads CASGLDFTLTDTQYF. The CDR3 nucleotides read TGTGCTAGTGGTTTGGACTTTACCCTCACAGATACGCAGTATTTT.

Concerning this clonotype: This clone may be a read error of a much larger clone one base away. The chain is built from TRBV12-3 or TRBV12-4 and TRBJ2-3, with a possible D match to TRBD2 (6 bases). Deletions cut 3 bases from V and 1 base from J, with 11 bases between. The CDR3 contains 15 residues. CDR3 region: CASSFASVGTDTQYF. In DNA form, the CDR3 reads TGTGCCAGCAGTTTCGCTAGCGTGGGCACAGATACGCAGTATTTT.

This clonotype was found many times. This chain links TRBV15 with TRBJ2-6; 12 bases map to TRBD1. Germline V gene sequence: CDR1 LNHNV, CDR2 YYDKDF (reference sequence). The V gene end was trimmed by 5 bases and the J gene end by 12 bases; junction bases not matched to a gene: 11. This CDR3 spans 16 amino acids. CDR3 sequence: CATSLTPGQGASVLTF. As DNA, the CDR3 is TGTGCCACCAGCCTAACTCCGGGACAGGGGGCCTCCGTCCTGACTTTC. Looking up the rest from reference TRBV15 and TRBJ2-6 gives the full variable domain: DAMVIQNPRYQVTQFGKPVTLSCSQTLNHNVMYWYQQKSSQAPKLLFHYYDKDFNNEADTPDNFQSRRPNTSFCFLDIRSPGLGDTAMYLCATSLTPGQGASVLTFGAGSRLTVL.

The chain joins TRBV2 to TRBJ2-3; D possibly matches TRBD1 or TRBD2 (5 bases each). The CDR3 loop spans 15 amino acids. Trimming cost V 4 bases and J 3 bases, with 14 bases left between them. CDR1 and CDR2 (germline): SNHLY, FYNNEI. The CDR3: CASSGERDGTDTQYF. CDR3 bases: TGTGCCAGCAGTGGAGAGAGGGACGGGACAGATACGCAGTATTTT.

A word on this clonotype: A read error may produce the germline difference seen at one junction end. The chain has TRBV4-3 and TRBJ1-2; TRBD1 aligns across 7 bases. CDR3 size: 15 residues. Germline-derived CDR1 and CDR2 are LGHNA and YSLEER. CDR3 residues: CVSSLTGQVFYGYTF. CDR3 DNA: TGCGTCAGCAGCCTAACCGGACAGGTCTTCTATGGCTACACCTTC.

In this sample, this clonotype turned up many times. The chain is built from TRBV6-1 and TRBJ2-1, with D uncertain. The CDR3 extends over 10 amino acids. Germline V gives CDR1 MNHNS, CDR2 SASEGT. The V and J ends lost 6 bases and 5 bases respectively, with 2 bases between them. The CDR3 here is CASRDNEQFF. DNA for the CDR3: TGTGCCAGCAGGGACAATGAGCAGTTCTTC.

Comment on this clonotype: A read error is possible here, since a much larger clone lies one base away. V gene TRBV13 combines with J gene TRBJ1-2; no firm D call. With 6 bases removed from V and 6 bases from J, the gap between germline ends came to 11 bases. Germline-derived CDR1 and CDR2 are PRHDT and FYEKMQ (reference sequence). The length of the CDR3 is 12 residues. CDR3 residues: CASSLEKDGYTF. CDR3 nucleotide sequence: TGTGCCAGCAGTCTAGAGAAAGATGGCTACACCTTC.

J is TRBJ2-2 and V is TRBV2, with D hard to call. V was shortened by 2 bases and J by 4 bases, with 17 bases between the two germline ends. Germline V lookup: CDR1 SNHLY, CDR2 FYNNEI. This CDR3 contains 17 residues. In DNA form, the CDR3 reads TGTGCCAGCAGTGAATATTTCCCCATTACGAGCACCGGGGAGCTGTTTTTT. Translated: CASSEYFPITSTGELFF.

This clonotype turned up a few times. This CDR3 reads CASSLGGSGNEQFF. CDR3 nucleotides: TGTGCCAGCAGTTTGGGGGGCTCGGGGAATGAGCAGTTCTTC. The J gene is TRBJ2-1, the V gene TRBV27, with D possibly being TRBD1 or TRBD2 (6 bases each). The CDR3 extends over 14 amino acids. Germline V gene data show CDR1 as MNHEY and CDR2 as SMNVEV (reference sequence). With 3 bases removed from V and 7 bases from J, the gap between germline ends came to 13 bases.

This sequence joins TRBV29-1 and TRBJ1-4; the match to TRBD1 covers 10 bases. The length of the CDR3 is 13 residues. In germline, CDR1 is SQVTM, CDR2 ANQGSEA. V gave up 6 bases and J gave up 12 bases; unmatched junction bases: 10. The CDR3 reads CSVPGQGREELFF. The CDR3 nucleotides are TGCAGCGTCCCGGGACAGGGGAGAGAAGAACTGTTTTTT.

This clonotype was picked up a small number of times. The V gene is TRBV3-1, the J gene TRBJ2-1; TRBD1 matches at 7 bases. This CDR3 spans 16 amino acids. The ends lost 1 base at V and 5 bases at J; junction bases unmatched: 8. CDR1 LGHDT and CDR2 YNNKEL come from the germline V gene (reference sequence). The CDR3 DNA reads TGTGCCAGCAGCCAAGTTACCCACAGGGGCGACAATGAGCAGTTCTTC. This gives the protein CASSQVTHRGDNEQFF.